This TCR beta chain appears in the sequencing data of a study of CD8+ T cells in alopecia areata. The germline V and J ends were trimmed by 1 base and 6 bases, with 9 bases remaining between them. The V gene's germline CDR1 is SEHNR and CDR2 FQNEAQ (reference sequence). CDR3 length equals 14 residues. Isolated RNA was reverse transcribed into cDNA used as the sequencing template. TCRdb's copy holds only in-frame clones and misses some; the assay was immunoSEQ multiplex PCR. The sample has around 300,000 clones, 50% to 75% seen once. A few counts support this clone. Treatment of the sample: oral pan-JAK inhibitor, 5-10 mg twice daily.

This sequence was found in a human donor with alopecia areata. This specimen was CD4+ T cells sorted from blood, taken at week 52, from a patient treated with tofacitinib. The V gene is TRBV7-9, the J gene TRBJ1-4, with D unresolved. The CDR3 region is CASSLGGVHEKLFF. CDR3 DNA sequence: TGTGCCAGCAGCTTAGGTGGAGTTCATGAAAAACTGTTTTTT.